This TCR beta chain came from a study of identical twins. Everyone who gave samples was a healthy Caucasian. This clonotype was seen more than once but under ten times. This CDR3 contains 14 residues. V lost 3 bases to trimming and J lost 7 bases, with 13 bases between them. TCRdb re-called the 5' RACE reads with MiXCR, one entry per CDR3 protein. The sample consists of about 240,000 distinct CDR3 sequences, approximately 10% of them appearing once. Sequencing was done on a sample of memory T cells sorted from blood. The clonotype comes from a man aged 50 to 59 in good health. The gene calls are TRBV12-3 or TRBV12-4 and TRBJ2-1; no reliable D call. Written as DNA, the CDR3 is TGTGCCAGCAGTTTGGGCGCGGAATCGAATGAGCAGTTCTTC. Protein product: CASSLGAESNEQFF.